The present entry profiles one T cell receptor beta chain with its context. These data come from a study of cytomegalovirus exposure and HLA in healthy donors. On the study more broadly: As an earlier analysis found, around 200 million T cells yielded around 110 million unique TCR beta sequences.

This CDR3 has 15 residues. CDR1 SNHLY and CDR2 FYNNEI come from the germline V gene. The V end was cut by 4 bases, the J end by 4 bases, with 17 bases between. 13 Jbeta primers and 60 Vbeta primers were used for the PCR. TCRdb's table, derived via immunoSEQ multiplex PCR, lists solely in-frame clones and lacks some. In the table there are 150,000 to 200,000 clones, 84% of which are singletons. This receptor was taken from a man between 18 and 29 years old in good health and CMV-seronegative. The sample comprised PBMCs. The chain carries TRBV2 and TRBJ2-7, with D possibly TRBD2 on 6 matching bases. This CDR3 reads CASSGGGLGFYEQYF. In DNA, the CDR3 is TGTGCCAGCAGTGGAGGAGGGTTAGGGTTTTACGAGCAGTACTTC.